This record concerns one T cell receptor (beta chain) sequence. Its antigen is unidentified. This sample is part of a study of post-analysis software for immune sequencing data. Overall study results and limits: In patients, roughly 5 TRBV segments were more frequent than in controls, with TRBV5-6, TRBV5-1 and TRBV20-1 among them.

The CDR3 totals 15 residues. Germline assignment: CDR1 SGHRS and CDR2 YFSETQ. V was pared by 1 base and J by 1 base, with 4 bases of the junction left unmatched. TCR beta cDNA libraries included unique molecular identifiers. The source material, roughly 0.9 to 11 million T cells, gave rise to about 500,000 cDNA molecules. TCRdb independently ran MiXCR on the PCR reads; one entry per CDR3 protein. The sample shows 820,000 or so distinct CDR3 sequences, about 50% of them seen only once. The source material was blood. The rearrangement joins TRBV5-1 to TRBJ2-5; TRBD2 matches at 7 bases. The sequence derives from a girl between 5 and 17 years old with multiple sclerosis. The CDR3 reads CASSLRPSGQETQYF. In DNA, the CDR3 is TGCGCCAGCAGCTTGAGGCCTAGCGGCCAAGAGACCCAGTACTTC. Based on the CDR3 plus reference TRBV5-1 and TRBJ2-5, the full variable domain is KAGVTQTPRYLIKTRGQQVTLSCSPISGHRSVSWYQQTPGQGLQFLFEYFSETQRNKGNFPGRFSGRQFSNSRSEMNVSTLELGDSALYLCASSLRPSGQETQYFGPGTRLLVL.